The rows below give T cell receptor beta chains drawn from one sample of a study of cytomegalovirus exposure and HLA in healthy donors. The repertoire was sequenced with immunoSEQ multiplex PCR; TCRdb's copy has only in-frame clones and lacks some. Among some 160,000 clones, 80% to 90% were seen once, and the ten largest hold roughly 2.1%. The sample taken for sequencing was PBMCs. The receptors shown here come from a man between 18 and 29 years old in good health and CMV-seronegative. The conserved cysteine and the conserved F or W are not part of the CDR3 here. Fields, in order: clone size, J gene, V gene, CDR3 protein. A row's size may be missing; if present it is once, few, many or a size class.

abundance: NA; j_gene: TRBJ2-3; v_gene: TRBV4-1; CDR3aa: ASSQEGQEADTQY
abundance: NA; j_gene: TRBJ2-1; v_gene: TRBV6-6; CDR3aa: ASEGVNNEQF
abundance: NA; j_gene: TRBJ1-4; v_gene: TRBV11-1; CDR3aa: ASRTGSEKLF
abundance: NA; j_gene: TRBJ2-5; v_gene: TRBV28; CDR3aa: ASSLRAGRETQY
abundance: NA; j_gene: TRBJ2-5; v_gene: TRBV29-1; CDR3aa: SVDSGAETQY
abundance: NA; j_gene: TRBJ2-1; v_gene: TRBV15; CDR3aa: ATSRPLGTSGGNEQF
abundance: NA; j_gene: TRBJ1-2; v_gene: TRBV19; CDR3aa: ASSIPRGTASNYGYT
abundance: NA; j_gene: TRBJ1-3; v_gene: TRBV7-3; CDR3aa: ASSRGPGNTIY
abundance: few; j_gene: TRBJ1-2; v_gene: TRBV30; CDR3aa: AWRKHTSNYGYT
abundance: NA; j_gene: TRBJ1-1; v_gene: TRBV15; CDR3aa: ATSKERTGNTEAF
abundance: NA; j_gene: TRBJ2-5; v_gene: TRBV4-1; CDR3aa: ASSLRDREQETQY
abundance: NA; j_gene: TRBJ1-1; v_gene: TRBV5-6; CDR3aa: ASSLFSSGAEAF
abundance: few; j_gene: TRBJ2-2; v_gene: TRBV4-1; CDR3aa: ASSHGLAGVGGELF
abundance: once; j_gene: TRBJ2-7; v_gene: TRBV5-1; CDR3aa: ASSLGQAGQY
abundance: NA; j_gene: TRBJ2-7; v_gene: TRBV7-7; CDR3aa: ASSPDGGLREQY
abundance: once; j_gene: TRBJ1-1; v_gene: TRBV7-9; CDR3aa: ASSLARTGNTEAF
abundance: NA; j_gene: TRBJ2-7; v_gene: TRBV5-8; CDR3aa: ASSNRLPTYEQY
abundance: NA; j_gene: TRBJ1-4; v_gene: TRBV28; CDR3aa: ASSPRDRANEKLF
abundance: NA; j_gene: TRBJ2-1; v_gene: TRBV6-5; CDR3aa: ASSGKGRIYNEQF
abundance: few; j_gene: TRBJ2-3; v_gene: TRBV4-1; CDR3aa: ASSQGRLLTGGTDTQY
abundance: NA; j_gene: TRBJ1-2; v_gene: TRBV7-2; CDR3aa: ASSLGGGTEGYGYT
abundance: NA; j_gene: TRBJ2-1; v_gene: TRBV2; CDR3aa: ASSFKLGAEQF
abundance: once; j_gene: TRBJ2-7; v_gene: TRBV19; CDR3aa: ASSTGGPGTGIYEQY
abundance: NA; j_gene: TRBJ2-7; v_gene: TRBV5-1; CDR3aa: ASSDTPLTASYEQY
abundance: NA; j_gene: TRBJ1-5; v_gene: TRBV7-9; CDR3aa: ASSLTGGSGNQPQH
abundance: NA; j_gene: TRBJ2-2; v_gene: TRBV7-8; CDR3aa: ASSLGDGRADGELF
abundance: NA; j_gene: TRBJ2-7; v_gene: TRBV5-4; CDR3aa: ASSLADGEVNEQY
abundance: once; j_gene: TRBJ2-3; v_gene: TRBV30; CDR3aa: AGRGGVLSKSTDTQY
abundance: NA; j_gene: TRBJ2-7; v_gene: TRBV7-2; CDR3aa: ASSFLGGGDEQY
abundance: NA; j_gene: TRBJ2-5; v_gene: TRBV5-4; CDR3aa: ASSLGSQEAQY
abundance: once; j_gene: TRBJ1-2; v_gene: TRBV19; CDR3aa: ASTKPTGQGKSWGYGYT
abundance: few; j_gene: TRBJ1-5; v_gene: TRBV28; CDR3aa: ASSLPPGGASNQPQH
abundance: NA; j_gene: TRBJ2-7; v_gene: TRBV27; CDR3aa: ASSTSIGLYEQY
abundance: NA; j_gene: TRBJ2-3; v_gene: TRBV29-1; CDR3aa: SVEVGVYSTDTQY
abundance: once; j_gene: TRBJ1-1; v_gene: TRBV18; CDR3aa: ASSPRTVRNTEAF